This TCR beta chain was identified in a study of T cells in localized non-small cell lung cancer. In germline, CDR1 is MNHEY, CDR2 SMNVEV (reference sequence). The CDR3 length is 15 residues. With 2 bases removed from V and 2 bases from J, the gap between germline ends came to 11 bases. Measured with immunoSEQ multiplex PCR; TCRdb has only the in-frame clones, and not every one. The sample shows under 20,000 clones, 70% to 90% of them seen only once. The sequencing used peripheral blood, collected before any cancer treatment. The V gene is TRBV27, the J gene TRBJ2-3, with D uncertain. The clonotype originates from a male donor at least 60 years old with stage I lung adenocarcinoma. CDR3 sequence: CASSLVLGTTDTQYF. The DNA for the CDR3 is TGTGCCAGCAGTTTAGTATTGGGAACCACAGATACGCAGTATTTT.